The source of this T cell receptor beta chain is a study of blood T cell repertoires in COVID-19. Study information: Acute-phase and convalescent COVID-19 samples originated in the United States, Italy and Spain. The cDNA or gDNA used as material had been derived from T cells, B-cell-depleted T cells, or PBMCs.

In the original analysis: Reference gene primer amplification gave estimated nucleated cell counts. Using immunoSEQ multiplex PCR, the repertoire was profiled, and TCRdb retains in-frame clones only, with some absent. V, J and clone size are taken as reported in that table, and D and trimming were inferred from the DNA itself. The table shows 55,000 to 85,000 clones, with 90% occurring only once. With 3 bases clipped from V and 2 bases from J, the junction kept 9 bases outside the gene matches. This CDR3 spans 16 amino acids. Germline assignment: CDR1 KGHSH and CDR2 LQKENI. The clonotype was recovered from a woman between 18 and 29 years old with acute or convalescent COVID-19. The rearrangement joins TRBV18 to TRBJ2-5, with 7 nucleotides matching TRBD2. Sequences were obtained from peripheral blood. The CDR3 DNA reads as TGTGCCAGCTCACCGTTCGGCGGGAGCAGTCAAGAGACCCAGTACTTC. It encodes CASSPFGGSSQETQYF.